This T cell receptor (beta chain) was sequenced in a study of T cell repertoires in cytomegalovirus infection. Study as a whole: Well-studied HLA-B-restricted epitopes and recently identified HLA-C-restricted epitopes of CMV were both used in the study. A matching HLA type, together with CMV infection, was signaled by public TCR beta signatures.

Worth noting for this clonotype: What it binds is not known.

Study-wide results and caveats: The cumulative frequency of public TCR beta families distinguished individuals who carried CMV together with the relevant HLA. The ex vivo response was dominated by HLA-C-restricted CMV-specific TCR beta clonotypes.

TCRdb reprocessed the reads via MiXCR and lists one record per CDR3 protein. The sample yields roughly 500,000 distinct CDR3 sequences, about 33% seen once. Looked up from germline, CDR1 is MNHEY and CDR2 is SVGEGT. Trimming cost V 5 bases and J 2 bases, with 8 bases left between them. The CDR3 is 13 residues long. The sequencing used cultured PBMCs, collected from culture after CMV antigen stimulation. V is TRBV6-2 or TRBV6-3 and J is TRBJ2-3; D remains unclear. This receptor was identified in a human donor in good health (CMV status not recorded). Some clones in this sample may be carry-over from other donors' samples. CDR3 nucleotide sequence: TGTGCCAGCAGTGACGAGACCACAGATACGCAGTATTTT. This encodes CASSDETTDTQYF.